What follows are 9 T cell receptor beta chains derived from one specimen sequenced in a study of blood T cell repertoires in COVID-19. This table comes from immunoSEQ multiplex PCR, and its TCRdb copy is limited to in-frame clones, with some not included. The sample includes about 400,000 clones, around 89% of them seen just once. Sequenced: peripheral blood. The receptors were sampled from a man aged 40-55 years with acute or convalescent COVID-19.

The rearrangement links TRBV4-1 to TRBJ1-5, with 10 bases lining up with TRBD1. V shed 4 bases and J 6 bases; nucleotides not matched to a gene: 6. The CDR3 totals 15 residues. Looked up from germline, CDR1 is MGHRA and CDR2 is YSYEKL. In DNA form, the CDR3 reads TGCGCCAGCAGCCCGCGACAGGGGGCCGTTCAGCCCCAGCATTTT. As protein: CASSPRQGAVQPQHF.

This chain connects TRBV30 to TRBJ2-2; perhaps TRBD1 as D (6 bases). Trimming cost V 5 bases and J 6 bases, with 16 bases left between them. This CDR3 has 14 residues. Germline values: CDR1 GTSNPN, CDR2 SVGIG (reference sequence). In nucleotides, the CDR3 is TGTGCCTGGTTCGGAGCCAGGGGCCCCGGGGAGCTGTTTTTT. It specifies CAWFGARGPGELFF.

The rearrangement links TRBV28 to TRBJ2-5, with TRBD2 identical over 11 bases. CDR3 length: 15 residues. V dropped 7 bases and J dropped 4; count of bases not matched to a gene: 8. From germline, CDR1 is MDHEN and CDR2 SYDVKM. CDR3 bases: TGTGCCAGCACTGATAGCGGGAGGGGGTCAGAGACCCAGTACTTC. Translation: CASTDSGRGSETQYF.

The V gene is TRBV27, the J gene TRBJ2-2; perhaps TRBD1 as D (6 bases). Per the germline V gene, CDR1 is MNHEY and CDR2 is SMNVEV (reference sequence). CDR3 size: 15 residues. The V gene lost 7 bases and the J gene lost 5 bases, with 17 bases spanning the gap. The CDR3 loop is CASTGGRGGTGELFF. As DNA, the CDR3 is TGTGCCAGCACTGGCGGGCGAGGGGGAACCGGGGAGCTGTTTTTT.

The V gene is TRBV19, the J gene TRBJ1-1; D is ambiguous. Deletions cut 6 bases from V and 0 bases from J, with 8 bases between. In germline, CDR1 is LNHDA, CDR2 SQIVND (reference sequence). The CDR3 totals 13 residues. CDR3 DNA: TGTGCCAGTAGGAGAACAGTGAACACTGAAGCTTTCTTT. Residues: CASRRTVNTEAFF.

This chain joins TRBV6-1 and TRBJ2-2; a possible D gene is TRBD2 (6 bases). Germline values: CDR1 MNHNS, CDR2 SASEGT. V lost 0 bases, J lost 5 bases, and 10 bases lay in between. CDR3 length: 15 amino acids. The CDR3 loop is CASSEARSGTGELFF. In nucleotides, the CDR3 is TGTGCCAGCAGTGAAGCGAGGAGCGGGACCGGGGAGCTGTTTTTT.

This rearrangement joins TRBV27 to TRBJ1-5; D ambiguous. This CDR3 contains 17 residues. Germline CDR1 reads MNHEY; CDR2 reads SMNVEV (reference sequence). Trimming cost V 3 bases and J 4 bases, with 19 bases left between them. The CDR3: CASSFGSSLLSNQPQHF. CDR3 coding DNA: TGTGCCAGCAGTTTCGGGTCATCTCTCCTTTCGAATCAGCCCCAGCATTTT.

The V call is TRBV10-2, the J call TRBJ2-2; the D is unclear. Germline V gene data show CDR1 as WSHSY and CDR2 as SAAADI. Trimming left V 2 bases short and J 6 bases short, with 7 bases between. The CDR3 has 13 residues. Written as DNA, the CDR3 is TGCGCCAGCAGTGAGGGAGACCCCGGGGAGCTGTTTTTT. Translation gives CASSEGDPGELFF.

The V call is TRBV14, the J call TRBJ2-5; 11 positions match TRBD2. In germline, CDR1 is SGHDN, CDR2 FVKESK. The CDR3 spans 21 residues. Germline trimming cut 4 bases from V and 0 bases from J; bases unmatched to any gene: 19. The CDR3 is CASSLGFTGPGLAAYQETQYF. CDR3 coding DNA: TGTGCCAGCAGCCTAGGATTTACCGGGCCGGGACTAGCGGCCTACCAAGAGACCCAGTACTTC.